Sequencing of this T cell receptor (beta chain) was carried out in a study of blood T cell repertoires in COVID-19. Whole-study context: COVID-19 samples, acute and convalescent, were from the United States, Italy and Spain. T cells, B-cell-depleted T cells, or PBMCs provided the cDNA or gDNA that served as material.

Under the authors' procedure: Cell counts per sample came from amplifying reference gene primers. TCRdb's table, derived via immunoSEQ multiplex PCR, lists solely in-frame clones and lacks some. D and trimming come from the DNA, and the V and J calls and clone size come from that table. This sample has hundreds of thousands of clones, with about 80% found just once. Germline-derived CDR1 and CDR2 are GTSNPN and SVGIG (reference sequence). The ends lost 4 bases at V and 7 bases at J; junction bases unmatched: 7. This CDR3 spans 13 amino acids. The chain couples TRBV30 to TRBJ1-1, with TRBD1 matching over 9 bases. The sample was peripheral blood. The TCR was taken from a woman over 75 with acute or convalescent COVID-19. The CDR3 sequence is CAWTRDRVSEAFF. As DNA, the CDR3 is TGTGCCTGGACCCGGGACAGGGTGAGTGAAGCTTTCTTT.